The 11 T cell receptor beta chains given below trace back to one sample, sequenced in a study of blood T cell repertoires in COVID-19. Using immunoSEQ multiplex PCR, the repertoire was profiled, and TCRdb retains in-frame clones only, with some absent. The sample lists roughly 200,000 clones, approximately 83% occurring once. The specimen sequenced was peripheral blood. The receptor set was obtained from a human donor with active or convalescent COVID-19. The donor label of this sample is uncertain.

The chain has TRBV6-5 and TRBJ2-7, with D maybe TRBD1 (6 bases). The CDR3 covers 14 residues. V gave up 7 bases and J gave up 0 bases, with 13 bases separating them. The germline V gene has CDR1 MNHEY and CDR2 SVGAGI. CDR3 amino acids: CASTEDRSSYEQYF. CDR3 nucleotide sequence: TGTGCCAGCACCGAGGACAGATCCTCCTACGAGCAGTACTTC.

This chain joins TRBV5-1 and TRBJ2-3; TRBD2 might be the D (5 bases). The CDR3 sequence is 13 residues long. Trimming removed 7 bases at V and 4 bases at J, with 13 bases between. In germline, CDR1 is SGHRS, CDR2 YFSETQ. The DNA for the CDR3 is TGCGCCAGCCAGCGGAGTTTCTCAGATACGCAGTATTTT. Its protein product is CASQRSFSDTQYF.

The rearrangement uses TRBV11-3 and TRBJ1-1; D not certain. Trimming pared 5 bases from V and 1 base from J, leaving 11 bases between. The CDR3 has 14 amino acids. The germline CDR1 and CDR2 sequences are SGHNT and YENEEA. For the CDR3, the DNA is TGTGCCAGCAGCCAAGGACGGGGGAACACTGAAGCTTTCTTT. The encoded protein is CASSQGRGNTEAFF.

The genes are TRBV5-1 and TRBJ1-2; 8 bases line up with TRBD1. CDR1 and CDR2 from the germline V gene are SGHRS and YFSETQ. The ends lost 0 bases at V and 8 bases at J; junction bases unmatched: 0. The CDR3 has 12 amino acids. The CDR3 protein is CASSLGTGGYTF. For the CDR3, the DNA is TGCGCCAGCAGCTTGGGGACAGGGGGCTACACCTTC. Supplemented by reference TRBV5-1 and TRBJ1-2, the full variable domain reads KAGVTQTPRYLIKTRGQQVTLSCSPISGHRSVSWYQQTPGQGLQFLFEYFSETQRNKGNFPGRFSGRQFSNSRSEMNVSTLELGDSALYLCASSLGTGGYTFGSGTRLTVV.

This clone appeared a single time. The rearrangement joins TRBV28 to TRBJ1-6, with 7 bases aligning to TRBD1. Germline CDR1 and CDR2: MDHEN and SYDVKM. J lost 10 bases, V lost 8 bases, and 11 bases had no gene match. The CDR3 spans 14 residues. CDR3: CASRFWDRASPLHF. The CDR3, as DNA: TGTGCCAGCCGGTTTTGGGACAGAGCATCACCCCTCCACTTT.

This clone was seen more than once but under ten times. This chain links TRBV6-1 with TRBJ2-7; D may be TRBD2 (5 bases). CDR3 size: 16 residues. V gave up 2 bases and J gave up 0 bases, with 14 bases separating them. Germline CDR1 and CDR2: MNHNS and SASEGT. The CDR3 DNA reads TGTGCCAGCAGTGAAAAGAGCGGCGATAGCTCCTACGAGCAGTACTTC. Protein: CASSEKSGDSSYEQYF.

This chain connects TRBV11-2 to TRBJ2-1; 9 bases map to TRBD1. With 2 bases clipped from V and 10 bases from J, the junction kept 6 bases outside the gene matches. This CDR3 is 14 amino acids long. Germline CDR1 reads SGHAT; CDR2 reads FQNNGV. The CDR3 reads CASSLLGQGGEQFF. The CDR3 nucleotides read TGTGCCAGCAGCTTACTGGGACAGGGAGGCGAGCAGTTCTTC. Full variable domain (rest looked up from reference TRBV11-2 and TRBJ2-1): EAGVAQSPRYKIIEKRQSVAFWCNPISGHATLYWYQQILGQGPKLLIQFQNNGVVDDSQLPKDRFSAERLKGVDSTLKIQPAKLEDSAVYLCASSLLGQGGEQFFGPGTRLTVL.

The V and J genes are TRBV30 and TRBJ1-4; 8 positions agree with TRBD1. In germline, CDR1 is GTSNPN, CDR2 SVGIG (reference sequence). Trimming took 5 bases from V and 7 from J; bases not matched to a gene: 6. The CDR3 is 13 amino acids. For the CDR3, the DNA is TGTGCCTGGGGACAGGGAGGGGGTGAAAAACTGTTTTTT. Amino acids: CAWGQGGGEKLFF.

The chain joins TRBV11-1 to TRBJ2-1; 7 positions match TRBD2. Germline CDR1 is SGHAT and CDR2 is FQDESV (reference sequence). V was clipped by 1 base and J by 8 bases; unmatched bases: 5. This CDR3 is 14 amino acids long. The CDR3, as DNA: TGTGCCAGCAGCTTAGGGAGCGGGGTCTATGAGCAGTTCTTC. Amino acids: CASSLGSGVYEQFF.

V is TRBV18 and J is TRBJ2-7; D is perhaps TRBD2 (6 bases). Germline assignment: CDR1 KGHSH and CDR2 LQKENI. This CDR3 region has 14 residues. The V end was cut by 0 bases, the J end by 4 bases, with 10 bases between. CDR3 in amino acids: CASSPPGTSYEQYF. The CDR3 nucleotides read TGTGCCAGCTCACCACCGGGGACTTCATACGAGCAGTACTTC.

The gene calls are TRBV7-2 and TRBJ1-5; TRBD1 is a possible D gene (5 bases). CDR1 and CDR2 from the germline V gene are SGHTA and FQGNSA. This CDR3 region has 19 residues. V was shortened by 0 bases and J by 0 bases, with 18 bases between the two germline ends. CDR3 nucleotides: TGTGCCAGCAGCTTAGCAGGGGTCCCTAAAATATATAGCAATCAGCCCCAGCATTTT. Protein product: CASSLAGVPKIYSNQPQHF.